This entry features one T cell receptor (beta chain) sequence. Clones were read by immunoSEQ multiplex PCR, and TCRdb kept only the in-frame ones, dropping some. This sample has about 83,000 clones; about 90% occur once, and the top ten carry 6.5% to 8.5%. The data originate from a study of OX40 agonist ivuxolimab in advanced cancers. Study overall: Patients were dosed with the agonistic anti-OX40 (CD134) antibody ivuxolimab. Patients assigned to dose escalation were diagnosed with hepatocellular carcinoma, melanoma, renal cell or head and neck cancer.

Blood specimens came from baseline, cycle 4 day 1, and cycle 7 day 1. The CDR3 covers 12 residues. With 3 bases removed from V and 2 bases from J, the gap between germline ends came to 3 bases. Per the germline V gene, CDR1 is SGHTA and CDR2 is FQGNSA. This chain uses TRBV7-2 with TRBJ2-3; D uncertain. The TCR originated in an adult with an advanced solid tumor such as melanoma, head and neck, liver or kidney cancer. Sequenced material: CD4+ or CD8+ T cells sorted from blood, taken in a trial of the OX40 agonist ivuxolimab. The CDR3 loop is CASSLLTDTQYF. DNA for the CDR3: TGTGCCAGCAGCTTGCTCACAGATACGCAGTATTTT.